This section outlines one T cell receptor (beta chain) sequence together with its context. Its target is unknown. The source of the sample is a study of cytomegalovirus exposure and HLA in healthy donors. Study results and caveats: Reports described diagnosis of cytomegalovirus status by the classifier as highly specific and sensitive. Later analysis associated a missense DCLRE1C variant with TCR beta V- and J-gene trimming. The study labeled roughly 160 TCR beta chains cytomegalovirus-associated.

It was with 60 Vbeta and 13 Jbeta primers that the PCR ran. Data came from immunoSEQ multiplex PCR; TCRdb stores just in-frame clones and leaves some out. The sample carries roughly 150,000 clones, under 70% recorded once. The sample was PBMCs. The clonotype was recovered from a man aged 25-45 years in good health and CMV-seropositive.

CDR3 amino acids: CASSEYPSGSSYNEQFF. For the CDR3, the DNA is TGTGCCAGCAGTGAATACCCTAGCGGGAGCTCCTACAATGAGCAGTTCTTC. The rearrangement joins TRBV2 to TRBJ2-1, with 10 bases aligning to TRBD2. The CDR3 is 17 residues long. Germline CDR1 and CDR2: SNHLY and FYNNEI. V lost 2 bases and J lost 0; bases outside the gene matches: 4.